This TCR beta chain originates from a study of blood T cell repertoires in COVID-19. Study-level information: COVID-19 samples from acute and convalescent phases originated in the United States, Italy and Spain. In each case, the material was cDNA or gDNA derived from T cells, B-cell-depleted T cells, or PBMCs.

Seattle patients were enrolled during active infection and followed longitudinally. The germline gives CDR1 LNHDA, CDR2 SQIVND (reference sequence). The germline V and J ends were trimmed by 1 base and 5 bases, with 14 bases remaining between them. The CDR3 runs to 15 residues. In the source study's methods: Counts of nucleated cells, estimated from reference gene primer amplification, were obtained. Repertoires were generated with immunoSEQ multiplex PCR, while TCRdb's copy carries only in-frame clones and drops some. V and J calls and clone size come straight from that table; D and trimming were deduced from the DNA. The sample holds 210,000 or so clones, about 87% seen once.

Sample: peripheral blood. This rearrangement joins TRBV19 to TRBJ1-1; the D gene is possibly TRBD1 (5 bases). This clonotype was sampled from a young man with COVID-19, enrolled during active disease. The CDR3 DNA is TGTGCCAGTAGTATAGCGGGGACTATACGGACTGAAGCTTTCTTT. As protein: CASSIAGTIRTEAFF.